Below, one T cell receptor (beta chain) is given with its context. The sample comes from a study of control samples from healthy donors and cancer patients. This CDR3 spans 15 amino acids. Trimming shortened V by 1 base and J by 7 bases, and 14 bases separated the two germline ends. Per the germline V gene, CDR1 is LGHDT and CDR2 is YNNKEL (reference sequence). Method: immunoSEQ multiplex PCR; TCRdb's copy keeps in-frame clones and lacks some. The table shows over 100,000 clones, with roughly 90% occurring only once. The sequenced sample was blood. The TCR sequence derives from a man aged 50-60 years in good health. The chain couples TRBV3-1 (or the pseudogene TRBV3-2) to TRBJ2-1; TRBD2 is a possible D gene (6 bases). The CDR3 sequence is CASSQAKVGGNEQFF. The CDR3 region has the DNA TGTGCCAGCAGCCAAGCGAAGGTTGGGGGGAATGAGCAGTTCTTC.